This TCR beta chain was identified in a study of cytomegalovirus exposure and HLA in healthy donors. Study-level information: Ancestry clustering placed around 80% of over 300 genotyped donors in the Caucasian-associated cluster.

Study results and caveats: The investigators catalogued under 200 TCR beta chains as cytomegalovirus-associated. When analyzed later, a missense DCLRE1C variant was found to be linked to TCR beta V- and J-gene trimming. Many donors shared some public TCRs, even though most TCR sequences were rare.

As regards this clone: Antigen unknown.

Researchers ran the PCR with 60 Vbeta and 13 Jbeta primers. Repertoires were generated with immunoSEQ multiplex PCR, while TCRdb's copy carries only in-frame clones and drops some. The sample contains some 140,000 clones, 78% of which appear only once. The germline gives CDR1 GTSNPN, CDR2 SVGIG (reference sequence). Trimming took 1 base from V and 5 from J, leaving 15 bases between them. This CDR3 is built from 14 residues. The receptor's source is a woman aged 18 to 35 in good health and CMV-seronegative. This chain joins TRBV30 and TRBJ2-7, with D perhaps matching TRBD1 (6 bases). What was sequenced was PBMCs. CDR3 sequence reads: CAWSAPRGNHEQYF. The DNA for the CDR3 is TGTGCCTGGAGTGCCCCCAGGGGTAACCACGAGCAGTACTTC.